These T cell receptor beta chains were read from a single sample in a study of CD8 T cells in Susac syndrome. TCRdb re-derived calls from the immunoSEQ multiplex PCR reads in MiXCR, one entry per CDR3 protein. The sample comprises 300,000 or so distinct CDR3 sequences, 90% to 95% of which are singletons, and roughly 0.07% rests with the top ten. The material sequenced was CD4+ T cells from PBMCs. Receptor source: a human donor with multiple sclerosis. Both conserved end residues are part of each CDR3. D genes are given only for firm matches. Where a row states a size, it is once, few, many or the class of an expanded clone; other rows omit it.

CDR3 DNA,CDR3 protein,V gene,D gene,J gene,clone size
TGTGCCAGCAGTTACGTGGGGACAGCACCTGAAAAACTGTTTTTT,CASSYVGTAPEKLFF,TRBV6-5,TRBD1,TRBJ1-4,.
TGTGCCAGCAGTTACGCCCAGTCCTACGAGCAGTACTTC,CASSYAQSYEQYF,TRBV6-6,.,TRBJ2-7,.
TGTGCCAGTAGTATAGATTTAGCCCCGACTAATCAGCCCCAGCATTTT,CASSIDLAPTNQPQHF,TRBV19,.,TRBJ1-5,once
TGTGCCAGCAGCCTAAGCACCCACCCAGGGACCCAGTACTTC,CASSLSTHPGTQYF,TRBV7-9,.,TRBJ2-5,.
TGTGCCAGCCGCCGAACAGGGTTAGATCTCTCTGGGGCCAACGTCCTGACTTTC,CASRRTGLDLSGANVLTF,TRBV7-8,.,TRBJ2-6,.
TGCGCCAGCAGCTTGCTCAATAGGGGGGAAGAGACCCAGTACTTC,CASSLLNRGEETQYF,TRBV5-1,.,TRBJ2-5,.
TGCGCCAGCAGCAAACTCTCCGCGACTAACACCGGGGAGCTGTTTTTT,CASSKLSATNTGELFF,TRBV5-1,.,TRBJ2-2,.
TGTGCCAGCAGCTTAGGACTAGCGGGGGGACATACAGATACGCAGTATTTT,CASSLGLAGGHTDTQYF,TRBV11-2,TRBD2,TRBJ2-3,.
TGTGCCAGCAGCCAAGTCGGCAGCGATCAGCCCCAGCATTTT,CASSQVGSDQPQHF,TRBV3-1,.,TRBJ1-5,.
TGCAGCGTTACCTCGACAGGGAGCGACGAGCAGTACTTC,CSVTSTGSDEQYF,TRBV29-1,TRBD1,TRBJ2-7,.
TGTGCCAGCAGTTACCCCCTACTGGGTGCCAATGAAAAACTGTTTTTT,CASSYPLLGANEKLFF,TRBV6-6,.,TRBJ1-4,.
TGCGCCAGCAGCTGGGGACAGACCGTTAACTATGGCTACACCTTC,CASSWGQTVNYGYTF,TRBV5-1,TRBD1,TRBJ1-2,.
TGTGCCAGCAGCTTAGCCAGCGGGAGTCCGACAGATACGCAGTATTTT,CASSLASGSPTDTQYF,TRBV7-2,TRBD2,TRBJ2-3,.
TGTGCCTGGAGCGGTCAGGGTAATGAAAAACTGTTTTTT,CAWSGQGNEKLFF,TRBV30,.,TRBJ1-4,.
TGTGCAAGTCGCTTAGCCCGTGGCTACACCTTC,CASRLARGYTF,TRBV12-2,.,TRBJ1-2,.
TGTGCCAGCTCACCACCGGGACTAGAAGGAACGGATACGCAGTATTTT,CASSPPGLEGTDTQYF,TRBV18,TRBD2,TRBJ2-3,.
TGTGCCAGCTCACCAGAGGGTTTCTACAATGAGCAGTTCTTC,CASSPEGFYNEQFF,TRBV18,.,TRBJ2-1,.
TGTGCCAGCAGCTTAGATCGAACGCGAGCCTACGAGCAGTACTTC,CASSLDRTRAYEQYF,TRBV11-2,.,TRBJ2-7,.
TGTGCCAGCAGTTACCCGGACAGGCTGAATCAGCCCCAGCATTTT,CASSYPDRLNQPQHF,TRBV6-6,TRBD1,TRBJ1-5,.
TGTGCCAGCAGTTATTTGGGGAAGGGGCGTGGGGCCAACGTCCTGACTTTC,CASSYLGKGRGANVLTF,TRBV6-5,.,TRBJ2-6,.
TGCAGTGCTAGAGCCTGGGAGCAGGGCGGGACCCAAGGTGGATCCAATGAGCAGTTCTTC,CSARAWEQGGTQGGSNEQFF,TRBV20-1,.,TRBJ2-1,.
TGTGCCAGCAGTGCATTTAATTCACCCCTCCACTTT,CASSAFNSPLHF,TRBV27,.,TRBJ1-6,once
TGTGCCAGCAGCCTAGGGACTAGCGGGGTAGGGAGTGAGCAGTTCTTC,CASSLGTSGVGSEQFF,TRBV3-1,TRBD2,TRBJ2-1,.
TGTGCCAGCAGCCGATTTGGACAGGGCAAAAACATTCAGTACTTC,CASSRFGQGKNIQYF,TRBV28,TRBD1,TRBJ2-4,.
TGTGCCTGGAGTTCCGGGGGTGAAGCTTTCTTT,CAWSSGGEAFF,TRBV30,.,TRBJ1-1,.
TGTGCCAGCAGTTTCCTACAGGGTGGCTCTGGGGCCAACGTCCTGACTTTC,CASSFLQGGSGANVLTF,TRBV27,.,TRBJ2-6,.
TGTGCCAGCAGTTCTCAAGGACTGTTCTCTGGGGCCAACGTCCTGACTTTC,CASSSQGLFSGANVLTF,TRBV27,.,TRBJ2-6,.
TGTGCCAGCACCCGACTAAGAACAGATACGCAGTATTTT,CASTRLRTDTQYF,TRBV6-6,.,TRBJ2-3,.
TGTGCCATCGGGACTAGGTCCTACAATGAGCAGTTCTTC,CAIGTRSYNEQFF,TRBV10-3,TRBD2,TRBJ2-1,once
TGCAGCGTTGTGTACCTGGAGGAGACCCAGTACTTC,CSVVYLEETQYF,TRBV29-1,.,TRBJ2-5,.
TGTGCCAGCAGCTCGGCCCCCGGACAGGGGGAAAAACTGTTTTTT,CASSSAPGQGEKLFF,TRBV7-2,TRBD1,TRBJ1-4,.
TGCAGCGGCTCCGACGGGAGCAATCAGCCCCAGCATTTT,CSGSDGSNQPQHF,TRBV29-1,.,TRBJ1-5,once
TGCGCCAGCAGCCCACGTTCCGGGCGGCAAAACAATGAGCAGTTCTTC,CASSPRSGRQNNEQFF,TRBV5-1,.,TRBJ2-1,.
TGTGCCAGCAGTGACCCTTTACGGGACCGAAGACGCGAGCAGTACTTC,CASSDPLRDRRREQYF,TRBV6-1,.,TRBJ2-7,.
TGTGCCAGCAGCTCCCCTGGAAGCGGGTCCCACCGGGAGCTGTTTTTT,CASSSPGSGSHRELFF,TRBV11-2,.,TRBJ2-2,.
TGTGCCAGCAGCTTATCGTTCGGAAGCAATCAGCCCCAGCATTTT,CASSLSFGSNQPQHF,TRBV7-2,.,TRBJ1-5,.
TGTGCCATCAGTCCGGGACAAGATGGTCAGCCCCAGCATTTT,CAISPGQDGQPQHF,TRBV10-3,.,TRBJ1-5,.
TGCAGTGCTAGAGTGTCTAGCGGGTCCTACGAGCAGTACTTC,CSARVSSGSYEQYF,TRBV20-1,TRBD2,TRBJ2-7,.
TGCGCCAGCAGCTCCGCGGTAAGCACAGATACGCAGTATTTT,CASSSAVSTDTQYF,TRBV5-1,.,TRBJ2-3,.
TGTGCCAGCAGCAGTGACCCCGACAGGGTGAAAGAGACCCAGTACTTC,CASSSDPDRVKETQYF,TRBV5-4,TRBD1,TRBJ2-5,.
TGTGCCAGCAGACAGGGTCGTAGCACAGATACGCAGTATTTT,CASRQGRSTDTQYF,TRBV27,.,TRBJ2-3,.
TGTGCCAGCAGCTTAGCCCTCACTGAAGCTTTCTTT,CASSLALTEAFF,TRBV7-8,.,TRBJ1-1,.
TGTGCCAGCAGTGATCGACGGGTACAGAGTCTCCGCGAGCAGTACTTC,CASSDRRVQSLREQYF,TRBV6-1,.,TRBJ2-7,.
TGTGCCAGCAGCTACACCGGGACAGGGGACTATAGCAATCAGCCCCAGCATTTT,CASSYTGTGDYSNQPQHF,TRBV7-9,TRBD1,TRBJ1-5,.
TGCGCCAGCAGCTCCCGGGACCACTATGGCTACACCTTC,CASSSRDHYGYTF,TRBV5-1,.,TRBJ1-2,.
TGTGCCACCAGTCGACGAACTAGCCGACTAAACACCGGGGAGCTGTTTTTT,CATSRRTSRLNTGELFF,TRBV24-1,.,TRBJ2-2,once
TGTGCCAGCAGCCACCCCCGGGACAGGGGGCAAGAGACCCAGTACTTC,CASSHPRDRGQETQYF,TRBV3-1,TRBD1,TRBJ2-5,.
TGTGCCAGCAGTAGGGATCTATCCCGGCTCCTCCACTTT,CASSRDLSRLLHF,TRBV2,.,TRBJ1-6,.
TGTGCCAGCAGCTTCGAACAGAAAAACATTCAGTACTTC,CASSFEQKNIQYF,TRBV7-2,.,TRBJ2-4,.